The next 30 T cell receptor beta chains were all read from a single sample in a study of blood T cell repertoires in COVID-19. Sequencing was performed with immunoSEQ multiplex PCR; in TCRdb, only in-frame clones are kept and a portion is missing. Of about 270,000 clones in the sample, roughly 79% were seen once. The source material was peripheral blood. These receptors were taken from a woman aged 55-70 years with active or convalescent COVID-19.

The CDR3, as DNA: TGTGCCACCAGTGACCGGGACAGGGTAAACTACGAGCAGTACTTC. Translation gives CATSDRDRVNYEQYF. The genes are TRBV24-1 and TRBJ2-7, with TRBD1 matching over 9 bases. CDR1 KGHDR and CDR2 SFDVKD come from the germline V gene. After removal of 4 bases from V and 3 bases from J, the junction contained 6 bases not matched to a gene. The CDR3 loop spans 15 amino acids.

This CDR3 is CASSVAGVNYGYTF. The CDR3 nucleotides read TGTGCCAGCAGCGTAGCCGGGGTTAACTATGGCTACACCTTC. This rearrangement joins TRBV9 to TRBJ1-2; the D is unclear. V was pared by 0 bases and J by 1 base, with 7 bases between. The CDR3 spans 14 residues. Germline V gives CDR1 SGDLS, CDR2 YYNGEE.

The gene calls are TRBV5-1 and TRBJ2-3; D possibly corresponds to TRBD1 (6 bases). Germline loops: CDR1 SGHRS, CDR2 YFSETQ. This CDR3 contains 16 residues. Trimming stripped 0 bases from V and 6 bases from J, with 17 bases between. The CDR3 region has the DNA TGCGCCAGCAGCTTGGACAGGGTGGAATCGTGGGATACGCAGTATTTT. It specifies CASSLDRVESWDTQYF.

The chain employs TRBV6-5 and TRBJ1-2; 7 positions match TRBD1. Germline values: CDR1 MNHEY, CDR2 SVGAGI. V gave up 6 bases and J gave up 4 bases; unmatched junction bases: 8. The CDR3 is 14 amino acids. The CDR3 is CASSAGQSTYGYTF. In DNA form, the CDR3 reads TGTGCCAGCAGCGCGGGACAGAGTACCTATGGCTACACCTTC.

CDR3 coding DNA: TGTGCCAGCGGGCCGAAGAATTCACCCCTCCACTTT. It codes for CASGPKNSPLHF. The chain carries TRBV6-5 and TRBJ1-6; no clear D gene. Germline lookup yields CDR1 MNHEY and CDR2 SVGAGI. Trimming pared 8 bases from V and 7 bases from J, leaving 9 bases between. The CDR3 consists of 12 residues.

The gene calls are TRBV25-1 and TRBJ2-2, with D possibly being TRBD2 (5 bases). CDR1 and CDR2 from the germline V gene are MGHDK and SYGVNS. V was shortened by 2 bases and J by 5 bases, with 6 bases between the two germline ends. The CDR3 runs 13 residues. CDR3 sequence: CASSERETGELFF. CDR3 nucleotides: TGTGCCAGCAGTGAAAGGGAGACCGGGGAGCTGTTTTTT.

The J gene is TRBJ2-7, the V gene TRBV2, with a possible D match to TRBD1 (6 bases). V shed 7 bases and J shed 0 bases, with 13 bases lying between them. CDR3 length: 14 residues. Per the germline V gene, CDR1 is SNHLY and CDR2 is FYNNEI. The CDR3 protein is CASTRDNISYEQYF. The CDR3 nucleotides are TGTGCCAGCACCCGGGACAATATCTCCTACGAGCAGTACTTC. Combining the CDR3 with reference TRBV2 and TRBJ2-7 gives the whole variable domain EPEVTQTPSHQVTQMGQEVILRCVPISNHLYFYWYRQILGQKVEFLVSFYNNEISEKSEIFDDQFSVERPDGSNFTLKIRSTKLEDSAMYFCASTRDNISYEQYFGPGTRLTVT.

V is TRBV4-1 and J is TRBJ2-1, with 8 bases lining up with TRBD2. The CDR3 runs to 12 residues. Germline assignment: CDR1 MGHRA and CDR2 YSYEKL. Trimming at V came to 4 bases and at J to 10 bases, leaving 3 bases not matched to a gene. In DNA, the CDR3 is TGCGCCAGCAGCCCCTTAGCGGGGGAGCAGTTCTTC. Translating gives CASSPLAGEQFF.

The chain combines TRBV15 with TRBJ1-2; D not certain. This CDR3 has 12 amino acids. The germline V gene encodes CDR1 LNHNV and CDR2 YYDKDF (reference sequence). The V and J ends lost 1 base and 11 bases respectively, with 11 bases between them. The CDR3 nucleotides are TGTGCCACCAGCAGAGGAGGGCAGGCTTACACCTTC. This gives the protein CATSRGGQAYTF. The variable domain in full, with the rest retrieved from reference TRBV15 and TRBJ1-2, is DAMVIQNPRYQVTQFGKPVTLSCSQTLNHNVMYWYQQKSSQAPKLLFHYYDKDFNNEADTPDNFQSRRPNTSFCFLDIRSPGLGDTAMYLCATSRGGQAYTFGSGTRLTVV.

This chain links TRBV5-1 with TRBJ2-5; D possibly corresponds to TRBD1 (6 bases). Germline V gene data show CDR1 as SGHRS and CDR2 as YFSETQ. There are 14 residues in the CDR3. Trimming cost V 5 bases and J 5 bases, with 16 bases left between them. The CDR3 DNA sequence: TGCGCCAGCAGTTGGGACATCCAGGCGGAGACCCAGTACTTC. It encodes CASSWDIQAETQYF.

V gene TRBV4-2 combines with J gene TRBJ2-2; 9 bases are a match to TRBD2. Germline V gives CDR1 LGHNA, CDR2 YNFKEQ. CDR3 length equals 17 residues. The V and J ends lost 0 bases and 3 bases, in that order; junction bases with no gene match: 5. The CDR3 DNA follows: TGTGCCAGCAGCCAAGAGACCAGCGGGGGGTACACCGGGGAGCTGTTTTTT. Protein sequence: CASSQETSGGYTGELFF.

J is TRBJ1-2 and V is TRBV19; 7 bases fit TRBD1. Germline lookup yields CDR1 LNHDA and CDR2 SQIVND (reference sequence). This CDR3 is 15 amino acids long. The ends lost 3 bases at V and 4 bases at J; junction bases unmatched: 8. The CDR3 nucleotides are TGTGCCAGTAGTATCGACAGGGCGAGCGGCTATGGCTACACCTTC. Translation gives CASSIDRASGYGYTF. The full variable domain, rest sourced from reference TRBV19 and TRBJ1-2, is DGGITQSPKYLFRKEGQNVTLSCEQNLNHDAMYWYRQDPGQGLRLIYYSQIVNDFQKGDIAEGYSVSREKKESFPLTVTSAQKNPTAFYLCASSIDRASGYGYTFGSGTRLTVV.

The rearrangement joins TRBV7-9 to TRBJ2-3, with 9 bases identical to TRBD2. Per germline, CDR1 SEHNR and CDR2 FQNEAQ (reference sequence). V shed 2 bases and J 3 bases; nucleotides not matched to a gene: 3. The CDR3 covers 15 residues. The CDR3 loop reads CASSLPSGATDTQYF. CDR3 nucleotide sequence: TGTGCCAGCAGCTTACCTAGCGGGGCAACAGATACGCAGTATTTT.

This sequence joins TRBV30 and TRBJ1-4; D gene ambiguous. The CDR3 has 14 residues. Between the trimmed V and J ends, which lost 2 bases and 1 base, there was a span of 8 bases. Looked up from germline, CDR1 is GTSNPN and CDR2 is SVGIG (reference sequence). Here the CDR3 reads CAWSPRVTNEKLFF. The CDR3 bases are TGTGCCTGGAGTCCCCGGGTAACTAATGAAAAACTGTTTTTT.

The gene calls are TRBV10-2 and TRBJ1-1; D is undetermined. This CDR3 has 14 amino acids. CDR1 is WSHSY and CDR2 is SAAADI in the germline V gene. The ends were cut back, 3 bases at V and 0 bases at J, with 8 bases in the middle. The DNA for the CDR3 is TGCGCCAGCAGTGATTGGGCAATGAACACTGAAGCTTTCTTT. This gives the protein CASSDWAMNTEAFF.

The chain combines TRBV3-1 (or the pseudogene TRBV3-2) with TRBJ1-2, with D perhaps TRBD1 (6 bases). CDR3 length: 15 amino acids. Germline V gene data show CDR1 as LGHDT and CDR2 as YNNKEL (reference sequence). V was cut by 4 bases and J by 2 bases, with 14 bases left in between. The CDR3 region is CASSPQGGNNYGYTF. The CDR3 DNA is TGTGCCAGCAGCCCCCAAGGGGGTAACAACTATGGCTACACCTTC.

The chain is built from TRBV14 and TRBJ2-5; 13 bases align to TRBD2. V was pared by 0 bases and J by 5 bases, with 6 bases of the junction left unmatched. CDR3 length equals 17 residues. The germline CDR1 and CDR2 sequences are SGHDN and FVKESK. The CDR3 nucleotides read TGTGCCAGCAGCCAAGAACTAGCGGGGGGGCCGAAGGAGACCCAGTACTTC. Protein product: CASSQELAGGPKETQYF.

The chain recombines TRBV9 with TRBJ1-4; perhaps TRBD1 as D (6 bases). The V end lost 4 bases, the J end lost 5 bases, and 9 bases lay between the germline ends. Germline V gene lookup returns CDR1 SGDLS and CDR2 YYNGEE. CDR3 length equals 13 residues. The CDR3 sequence: CASSKGVNEKLFF. Written as DNA, the CDR3 is TGTGCCAGCAGCAAGGGGGTGAATGAAAAACTGTTTTTT.

The chain recombines TRBV7-2 with TRBJ1-4, with 8 bases lining up with TRBD1. The CDR3 is made up of 17 amino acids. Trimming cost V 0 bases and J 14 bases; bases outside gene matches: 17. CDR1 is SGHTA, CDR2 FQGNSA, per germline. The CDR3 loop is CASSLAFLSGTGINLFF. CDR3 coding DNA: TGTGCCAGCAGCTTAGCGTTCCTATCGGGGACAGGAATAAATCTGTTTTTT.

This chain uses TRBV30 with TRBJ2-1; TRBD2 is a possible D gene (5 bases). V shed 2 bases and J shed 7 bases, with 15 bases lying between them. From germline, CDR1 is GTSNPN and CDR2 SVGIG (reference sequence). The CDR3 length is 14 residues. The CDR3 DNA follows: TGTGCCTGGAGTCCCGGACTCGAGAAAAATGAGCAGTTCTTC. Translated, it gives CAWSPGLEKNEQFF.

This clone was seen just once. The chain uses TRBV6-4 and TRBJ2-3, with 7 bases identical to TRBD2. Trimming took 10 bases from V and 5 from J; bases not matched to a gene: 3. This CDR3 is built from 11 residues. Germline CDR1 reads MRHNA; CDR2 reads SNTAGT. CDR3: CAKRGVDTQYF. As DNA, the CDR3 is TGTGCCAAGCGGGGTGTAGATACGCAGTATTTT.

CDR3 region: CASSRLTGLWGTAEKLFF. DNA for the CDR3: TGTGCCAGCAGCCGCCTGACAGGGCTGTGGGGGACGGCTGAAAAACTGTTTTTT. V and J are TRBV7-2 and TRBJ1-4; 7 nucleotides match TRBD1. The CDR3 is 18 amino acids. CDR1 and CDR2 (germline): SGHTA, FQGNSA. V shed 5 bases, J shed 7 bases, and the junction held 19 bases outside the gene matches. Full variable domain (rest looked up from reference TRBV7-2 and TRBJ1-4): GAGVSQSPSNKVTEKGKDVELRCDPISGHTALYWYRQSLGQGLEFLIYFQGNSAPDKSGLPSDRFSAERTGGSVSTLTIQRTQQEDSAVYLCASSRLTGLWGTAEKLFFGSGTQLSVL.

The chain combines TRBV9 with TRBJ1-4; D remains ambiguous. This CDR3 comprises 15 residues. Germline CDR1 and CDR2: SGDLS and YYNGEE. The V and J ends lost 0 bases and 0 bases respectively, with 6 bases between them. The CDR3 DNA reads TGTGCCAGCAGCGTAGGCGATGCAACTAATGAAAAACTGTTTTTT. It translates to CASSVGDATNEKLFF.

The gene calls are TRBV24-1 and TRBJ2-1, with 14 bases lining up with TRBD2. The ends lost 5 bases at V and 9 bases at J; junction bases unmatched: 8. Germline-derived CDR1 and CDR2 are KGHDR and SFDVKD. This CDR3 is 16 amino acids long. CDR3 region: CATSATTGTSGGEQFF. The DNA for the CDR3 is TGTGCCACCAGTGCTACTACCGGGACTAGCGGGGGTGAGCAGTTCTTC.

This clone was picked up one time. The J gene is TRBJ2-5, the V gene TRBV4-2, with 11 bases fitting TRBD2. Germline V gene sequence: CDR1 LGHNA, CDR2 YNFKEQ. The CDR3 sequence is 15 residues long. The V and J ends lost 1 base and 5 bases, in that order; junction bases with no gene match: 3. This CDR3 reads CASSQGGLADETQYF. CDR3 DNA: TGTGCCAGCAGCCAAGGGGGACTAGCGGATGAGACCCAGTACTTC.

This clone was picked up a small number of times. V gene TRBV7-2 combines with J gene TRBJ1-3; TRBD1 aligns across 12 bases. From germline, CDR1 is SGHTA and CDR2 FQGNSA. The CDR3 covers 17 residues. Losses at the gene ends were 5 bases for V and 2 bases for J; bases not matched to a gene: 7. CDR3 DNA sequence: TGTGCCAGCAGCGCGGGACAGGGGGCTTGGACTGGAAACACCATATATTTT. Encoded protein: CASSAGQGAWTGNTIYF.

V and J are TRBV7-9 and TRBJ1-1, with D possibly TRBD1 on 6 matching bases. Germline V gene lookup returns CDR1 SEHNR and CDR2 FQNEAQ (reference sequence). V lost 1 base and J 5 bases, leaving 11 bases between the germline ends. CDR3 length equals 14 residues. CDR3 loop: CASSLGQGFTEAFF. In DNA form, the CDR3 reads TGTGCCAGCAGCTTAGGGCAGGGGTTTACTGAAGCTTTCTTT. The full variable domain, its missing parts supplied by reference TRBV7-9 and TRBJ1-1, is DTGVSQNPRHKITKRGQNVTFRCDPISEHNRLYWYRQTLGQGPEFLTYFQNEAQLEKSRLLSDRFSAERPKGSFSTLEIQRTEQGDSAMYLCASSLGQGFTEAFFGQGTRLTVV.

The chain carries TRBV10-3 and TRBJ2-5, with 9 positions matching TRBD1. CDR1 is ENHRY and CDR2 is SYGVKD in the germline V gene. The CDR3 loop spans 14 amino acids. J was trimmed by 2 bases and V by 6 bases; bases with no gene match: 4. DNA of the CDR3: TGTGCCATCAGGCCGGGACAGGGACAAGAGACCCAGTACTTC. It specifies CAIRPGQGQETQYF.

The chain couples TRBV5-4 to TRBJ2-5; D possibly corresponds to TRBD2 (5 bases). CDR3 length: 16 amino acids. The germline V gene encodes CDR1 SGHNT and CDR2 YYREEE (reference sequence). With 4 bases removed from V and 1 base from J, the gap between germline ends came to 17 bases. In DNA, the CDR3 is TGTGCCAGCAGCCCGGGCCTTCCCAGCGGCCAAGAGACCCAGTACTTC. Its translation is CASSPGLPSGQETQYF.

The chain uses TRBV3-1 (or the pseudogene TRBV3-2) and TRBJ2-2; 7 bases match TRBD1. CDR3 size: 17 residues. V shed 4 bases, J shed 5 bases, and the junction held 13 bases outside the gene matches. Germline V lookup: CDR1 LGHDT, CDR2 YNNKEL (reference sequence). CDR3 sequence (DNA): TGTGCCAGCAGCCCCCGAAGTGAGGGGGCGCCTACCGGGGAGCTGTTTTTT. Amino acids: CASSPRSEGAPTGELFF.